This T cell receptor (beta chain) was obtained from a study of radiation and T cells in renal cell carcinoma. The study's findings and limits: No pretreatment tumor biopsies were available for baseline clonotypes. From baseline, blood top tumor clonotypes peaked at 2 weeks post-radiation.

Generated by immunoSEQ multiplex PCR, the TCRdb table keeps only in-frame clones and is missing some. This sample yields some 81,000 clones, of which approximately 90% are seen a single time; about 6% belongs to the top ten. A remark on this clone: As yet, its antigen is unknown.

Stated time point: blood 4 weeks post-SBRT, at nephrectomy. Treatment defined: 15 Gy SBRT to primary tumor, nephrectomy 4 weeks later. Nephrectomy followed 15 Gy stereotactic body radiation by 4 weeks. This renal cell carcinoma was of the clear cell type. CDR3 length: 17 residues. Germline CDR1 is SGHRS and CDR2 is YFSETQ. V dropped 5 bases and J dropped 1; count of bases not matched to a gene: 11. This receptor was taken from a woman in her seventies with renal cell carcinoma. The chain has TRBV5-1 and TRBJ1-1; 10 nucleotides agree with TRBD1. This sample comprised blood, obtained from a patient whose treatment included radiotherapy and nephrectomy. The CDR3 sequence: CASSFRDRGFKNTEAFF. For the CDR3, the DNA is TGCGCCAGCAGTTTCCGGGACAGGGGTTTTAAGAACACTGAAGCTTTCTTT.